Given below is one T cell receptor beta chain in context. Assay: immunoSEQ multiplex PCR; the TCRdb copy retains only in-frame clones and omits some. This table has about 13,000 clones, 21% appearing once. This sample's treatment: randomized to nivolumab then ipilimumab (arm A) or the reverse (arm B). The sample comes from a study of sequential checkpoint blockade in melanoma. Overall study context: Under 25 patients had matched tumor biopsies before treatment and at week 13 after nivolumab or ipilimumab alone.

This CDR3 spans 16 amino acids. Trimming removed 8 bases from V and 0 bases from J, with 17 bases in between. Germline V gene lookup returns CDR1 SGDLS and CDR2 YYNGEE. The chain combines TRBV9 with TRBJ2-2; weak D call: TRBD2 (5 bases). This TCR was recovered from a human donor with melanoma. The sequenced sample was tumor tissue (inferred from file names), obtained from a patient given nivolumab and ipilimumab in sequence. As DNA, the CDR3 is TGTGCCAGGGGCGAGGGAAGGGTGGCGAACACCGGGGAGCTGTTTTTT. Translating it yields CARGEGRVANTGELFF.